The 24 T cell receptor beta chains given below trace back to one sample, sequenced in a study of beta chain features in type 1 diabetes. Findings of the study overall: Within each of all four CD4+ subsets, Type 1 diabetes patients had TCRB CDR3s that were moderately but significantly shorter.

Their specific antigens are unknown. Sequencing targeted expressed TCRB transcripts, as all isolated RNA had been reverse transcribed. Profiling relied on immunoSEQ multiplex PCR, and the TCRdb table lists in-frame clones only, not all of them. Among approximately 730,000 clones, about an eighth were seen once, and the ten largest hold roughly 0.022%. Material for sequencing was naive CD4+ T cells from blood. These receptors came from a young man with type 1 diabetes.

The chain uses TRBV15 and TRBJ1-2, with D perhaps TRBD1 (6 bases). The length of the CDR3 is 16 residues. CDR1 and CDR2 from the germline V gene are LNHNV and YYDKDF (reference sequence). V lost 5 bases, J lost 8 bases, and 24 bases lay in between. CDR3 sequence: CATSPPRGQNLWGYTF. The CDR3 DNA is TGTGCCACCAGCCCCCCCAGAGGACAGAACCTCTGGGGCTACACCTTC.

This chain joins TRBV18 and TRBJ2-5; tentatively, D is TRBD1 or TRBD2 (5 bases each). V shed 3 bases and J shed 9 bases, with 14 bases lying between them. This CDR3 has 13 residues. Germline lookup yields CDR1 KGHSH and CDR2 LQKENI. The CDR3 loop reads CASSPTEPGAQYF. The CDR3 DNA reads as TGTGCCAGCTCACCGACAGAACCCGGGGCCCAGTACTTC.

The chain links TRBV7-6 to TRBJ1-6; the D is unclear. The CDR3 has 14 residues. The germline gives CDR1 SGHVS, CDR2 FNYEAQ. V lost 5 bases and J 7 bases, leaving 12 bases between the germline ends. For the CDR3, the DNA is TGTGCCAGCAGCCCCGGGGTGGTGAATTCACCCCTCCACTTT. Translating gives CASSPGVVNSPLHF.

In this sample, this clone turned up a few times. The V gene is TRBV28, the J gene TRBJ2-7; possibly TRBD1 for D (6 bases). Germline V gene sequence: CDR1 MDHEN, CDR2 SYDVKM. This CDR3 is built from 12 residues. The ends were cut back, 4 bases at V and 6 bases at J, with 10 bases in the middle. The DNA of the CDR3 is TGTGCCAGCAGTTCAGGGGTAGGCGAGCAGTACTTC. This encodes CASSSGVGEQYF. The full variable domain, in which reference TRBV28 and TRBJ2-7 provide the parts outside the CDR3, is DVKVTQSSRYLVKRTGEKVFLECVQDMDHENMFWYRQDPGLGLRLIYFSYDVKMKEKGDIPEGYSVSREKKERFSLILESASTNQTSMYLCASSSGVGEQYFGPGTRLTVT.

This chain links TRBV10-2 with TRBJ1-4; D is undetermined. Trimming took 0 bases from V and 8 from J, leaving 16 bases between them. The CDR3 sequence is 16 residues long. Germline CDR1 WSHSY, CDR2 SAAADI. The CDR3 nucleotides are TGCGCCAGCAGTGAGTCGACTCGGTCAGACTGGGAAAAACTGTTTTTT. It yields the protein CASSESTRSDWEKLFF.

V usage is TRBV14 and J usage is TRBJ1-6; D remains ambiguous. From germline, CDR1 is SGHDN and CDR2 FVKESK. The CDR3 runs to 14 residues. Trimming shortened V by 0 bases and J by 9 bases, and 9 bases separated the two germline ends. The CDR3 loop is CASSQEAAASPLHF. The DNA of the CDR3 is TGTGCCAGCAGCCAAGAGGCGGCAGCTTCACCCCTCCACTTT.

V gene TRBV5-4 combines with J gene TRBJ2-5; no definite D call. This CDR3 region has 13 residues. The ends were cut back, 4 bases at V and 7 bases at J, with 14 bases in the middle. The germline CDR1 and CDR2 sequences are SGHNT and YYREEE (reference sequence). Here the CDR3 reads CASSTQEVGTQYF. CDR3 in DNA: TGTGCCAGCAGCACCCAGGAAGTGGGGACCCAGTACTTC. Filled out from reference TRBV5-4 and TRBJ2-5, the complete variable domain reads ETGVTQSPTHLIKTRGQQVTLRCSSQSGHNTVSWYQQALGQGPQFIFQYYREEENGRGNFPPRFSGLQFPNYSSELNVNALELDDSALYLCASSTQEVGTQYFGPGTRLLVL.

This clone was picked up a small number of times. The rearrangement links TRBV11-1 to TRBJ2-2, with 7 positions matching TRBD1. Trimming cost V 3 bases and J 2 bases; bases outside gene matches: 6. The CDR3 extends over 16 amino acids. Germline V gene data show CDR1 as SGHAT and CDR2 as FQDESV (reference sequence). The CDR3 DNA sequence: TGTGCCAGCAGCTTGCGGCAGGGGGTAAACACCGGGGAGCTGTTTTTT. Encoded protein: CASSLRQGVNTGELFF.

This clone was seen more than once but under ten times. This CDR3 is CASSPDRASYEQYF. The DNA for the CDR3 is TGCGCCAGCAGCCCGGACAGGGCCTCCTACGAGCAGTACTTC. V is TRBV5-1 and J is TRBJ2-7; TRBD1 matches 8 bases. CDR3 length: 14 residues. The germline gives CDR1 SGHRS, CDR2 YFSETQ. The junction had 3 bases not matched to a gene; V was cut back by 4 bases and J by 0 bases.

In its sample, this clone was seen a few times. This sequence joins TRBV21-1 and TRBJ2-1; the DNA was not compared with TRBD2, the D call given in the table. TRBV21-1 is a documented pseudogene. The CDR3 loop spans 14 amino acids. The CDR3 DNA follows: TGTGCCAGCAGCTGTGGGGCGGGGCAGGATGAGCAGTTCTTC. As protein: CASSCGAGQDEQFF.

The rearrangement links TRBV28 to TRBJ1-5, with 8 bases identical to TRBD1. J lost 5 bases, V lost 5 bases, and 5 bases had no gene match. The V gene's germline CDR1 is MDHEN and CDR2 SYDVKM. This CDR3 contains 14 residues. CDR3 bases: TGTGCCAGCAGTACCGGACAGGGCTATCAGCCCCAGCATTTT. Translated, it gives CASSTGQGYQPQHF. Combining the CDR3 with reference TRBV28 and TRBJ1-5 gives the whole variable domain DVKVTQSSRYLVKRTGEKVFLECVQDMDHENMFWYRQDPGLGLRLIYFSYDVKMKEKGDIPEGYSVSREKKERFSLILESASTNQTSMYLCASSTGQGYQPQHFGDGTRLSIL.

V is TRBV5-6 and J is TRBJ1-2; tentatively, D is TRBD1 (5 bases). The V and J ends lost 4 bases and 6 bases respectively, with 19 bases between them. Germline V lookup: CDR1 SGHDT, CDR2 YYEEEE. The CDR3 is 15 residues long. CDR3 sequence: CASSLRIGDADGYTF. The CDR3 coding sequence is TGTGCCAGCAGCCTTAGGATAGGGGACGCCGATGGCTACACCTTC.

This clone was detected a few times. The chain links TRBV7-9 to TRBJ2-5, with TRBD1 identical over 7 bases. This CDR3 is 13 amino acids long. The junction had 5 bases not matched to a gene; V was cut back by 5 bases and J by 5 bases. In germline, CDR1 is SEHNR, CDR2 FQNEAQ (reference sequence). The CDR3: CASSQGGGETQYF. CDR3 sequence (DNA): TGTGCCAGCAGCCAAGGGGGCGGGGAGACCCAGTACTTC.

This clone has a handful of counts. The J gene is TRBJ2-5, the V gene TRBV2; 8 nucleotides match TRBD2. V was pared by 8 bases and J by 2 bases, with 10 bases of the junction left unmatched. CDR3 length equals 15 residues. CDR1 and CDR2 (germline): SNHLY, FYNNEI. The CDR3 DNA reads as TGTGCCAGCGGCGGGGCCAGCGGGGGACAAGAGACCCAGTACTTC. It is translated as CASGGASGGQETQYF.

The V call is TRBV29-1, the J call TRBJ1-2; the D is unclear. CDR3 length equals 12 residues. CDR1 is SQVTM and CDR2 is ANQGSEA in the germline V gene. V lost 3 bases to trimming and J lost 4 bases, with 9 bases between them. The CDR3 coding sequence is TGCAGCGTTGAGGACGAGGGCTATGGCTACACCTTC. The encoded protein is CSVEDEGYGYTF. The whole variable domain, filled in from reference TRBV29-1 and TRBJ1-2, reads SAVISQKPSRDICQRGTSLTIQCQVDSQVTMMFWYRQQPGQSLTLIATANQGSEATYESGFVIDKFPISRPNLTFSTLTVSNMSPEDSSIYLCSVEDEGYGYTFGSGTRLTVV.

The chain joins TRBV29-1 to TRBJ1-1; 7 bases line up with TRBD1. The CDR3 covers 13 residues. V lost 7 bases, J lost 4 bases, and 9 bases stayed unmatched. Germline V gene data show CDR1 as SQVTM and CDR2 as ANQGSEA. DNA of the CDR3: TGCAGCGCCGCACAGGGGTCGGGCACTGAAGCTTTCTTT. It yields the protein CSAAQGSGTEAFF.

This clone was picked up a small number of times. The chain is built from TRBV9 and TRBJ1-1, with D uncertain. The CDR3 sequence is 13 residues long. Looked up from germline, CDR1 is SGDLS and CDR2 is YYNGEE. V lost 3 bases and J lost 1, with 7 bases in between. DNA for the CDR3: TGTGCCAGCAGCGCCACACCGAACACTGAAGCTTTCTTT. Its translation: CASSATPNTEAFF.

This clone was seen only a few times. V is TRBV6-5 and J is TRBJ1-5; 9 nucleotides match TRBD1. This CDR3 spans 13 amino acids. V lost 7 bases to trimming and J lost 5 bases; unmatched junction nucleotides: 3. The germline V gene encodes CDR1 MNHEY and CDR2 SVGAGI. The CDR3 sequence: CASTGQGYQPQHF. Here the CDR3 DNA reads TGTGCCAGCACCGGACAGGGGTATCAGCCCCAGCATTTT.

This clone was recorded a few times. The V and J genes are TRBV4-1 and TRBJ2-7, with TRBD1 matching 9 bases. V lost 2 bases, J lost 2 bases, and 4 bases stayed unmatched. This CDR3 has 15 amino acids. Germline CDR1 and CDR2: MGHRA and YSYEKL. CDR3 in DNA: TGCGCCAGCAGCCAAAGGACAGGGGAGACCTACGAGCAGTACTTC. This encodes CASSQRTGETYEQYF.

This clone was counted only a few times. V and J are TRBV30 and TRBJ1-1; D is possibly TRBD1 (6 bases). Germline lookup yields CDR1 GTSNPN and CDR2 SVGIG (reference sequence). The ends were cut back, 2 bases at V and 5 bases at J, with 15 bases in the middle. The CDR3 consists of 14 residues. Written as DNA, the CDR3 is TGTGCCTGGAGTCAGGTAGGGGGAGAAACTGAAGCTTTCTTT. Translating it yields CAWSQVGGETEAFF.

The chain uses TRBV5-4 and TRBJ1-2, with D unclear. The CDR3 runs 14 residues. The ends were cut back, 0 bases at V and 5 bases at J, with 11 bases in the middle. Per germline, CDR1 SGHNT and CDR2 YYREEE (reference sequence). The CDR3 bases are TGTGCCAGCAGCTTGGGTAACGAATGGTATGGCTACACCTTC. This encodes CASSLGNEWYGYTF.

V usage is TRBV28 and J usage is TRBJ2-2; the match to TRBD2 covers 12 bases. The J segment lost 0 bases and the V segment lost 10 bases, leaving 6 bases of the junction unmatched. Germline CDR1 reads MDHEN; CDR2 reads SYDVKM. This CDR3 contains 16 residues. For the CDR3, the DNA is TGTGCCACCTCCCGACTAGCGGGGGCGAACACCGGGGAGCTGTTTTTT. Protein product: CATSRLAGANTGELFF.

This chain uses TRBV18 with TRBJ2-2; 8 bases are shared with TRBD1. V shed 3 bases, J shed 2 bases, and the junction held 5 bases outside the gene matches. Germline values: CDR1 KGHSH, CDR2 LQKENI. CDR3 length: 16 residues. The CDR3 DNA is TGTGCCAGCTCACCCTTCGGACAGGGAAACACCGGGGAGCTGTTTTTT. It codes for CASSPFGQGNTGELFF. The whole variable domain, remainder taken from reference TRBV18 and TRBJ2-2, is NAGVMQNPRHLVRRRGQEARLRCSPMKGHSHVYWYRQLPEEGLKFMVYLQKENIIDESGMPKERFSAEFPKEGPSILRIQQVVRGDSAAYFCASSPFGQGNTGELFFGEGSRLTVL.

V usage is TRBV10-3 and J usage is TRBJ1-2; 8 bases map to TRBD1. The ends lost 0 bases at V and 4 bases at J; junction bases unmatched: 7. CDR3 length: 16 amino acids. CDR1 and CDR2 from the germline V gene are ENHRY and SYGVKD. This CDR3 is CAISESQGAPSYGYTF. CDR3 bases: TGTGCCATCAGTGAGTCGCAGGGGGCCCCCTCCTATGGCTACACCTTC.